This TCR beta chain was identified in a study of Graves' ophthalmopathy and Graves' hyperthyroidism. Study results and caveats: With a specificity of about 73% and a sensitivity of 70% to 71%, the model predicted ophthalmopathy progression. The blood repertoire also included most expanded thyroid clonotypes above 0.001 frequency.

The germline CDR1 and CDR2 sequences are SQVTM and ANQGSEA. This CDR3 has 14 amino acids. V lost 5 bases and J lost 7; bases outside the gene matches: 9. Amplification of the TCR beta CDR3 regions used RNA transcripts (as template). First-round RT-PCR employed HTBI primers, with a second-round multiplex PCR after it. TCRdb re-called the multiplex PCR reads with MiXCR, one entry per CDR3 protein. The repertoire holds just over 600,000 distinct CDR3 sequences, with 20% to 25% as singletons. In this cohort, patients with other autoimmune diseases, uncontrolled infections, pregnancy or lactation were excluded. A diagnosis was made from clinical symptoms together with serum thyroxine, TRAb, thyroid ultrasound and orbital computed tomography. As to this clonotype: Its specificity is unknown.

What was sequenced was peripheral blood. The genes are TRBV29-1 and TRBJ2-4; 9 nucleotides line up with TRBD2. The source is a woman aged 18-29 years with stable Graves' hyperthyroidism. Some clones in this sample may be carry-over from other donors' samples. CDR3 bases: TGCAGCGTTCGGGGAGGCGGGGGGGCTAACATTCAGTACTTC. It codes for CSVRGGGGANIQYF.